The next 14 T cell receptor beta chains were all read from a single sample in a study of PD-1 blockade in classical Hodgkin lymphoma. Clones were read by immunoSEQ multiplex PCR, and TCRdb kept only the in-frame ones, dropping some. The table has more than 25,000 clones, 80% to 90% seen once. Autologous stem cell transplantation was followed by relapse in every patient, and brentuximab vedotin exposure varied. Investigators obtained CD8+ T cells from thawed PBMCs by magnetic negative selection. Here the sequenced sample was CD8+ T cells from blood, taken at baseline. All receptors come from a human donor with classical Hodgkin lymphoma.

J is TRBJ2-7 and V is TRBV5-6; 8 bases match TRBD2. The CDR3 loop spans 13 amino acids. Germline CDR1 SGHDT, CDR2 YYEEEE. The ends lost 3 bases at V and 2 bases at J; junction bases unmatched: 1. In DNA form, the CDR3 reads TGTGCCAGCAGCTACGGGGGGGCCTACGAGCAGTACTTC. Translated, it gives CASSYGGAYEQYF.

The chain's CDR3 is CASTPFGLVEGVNTEAFF. CDR3 nucleotide sequence: TGTGCCAGCACCCCTTTCGGGCTGGTTGAGGGGGTGAACACTGAAGCTTTCTTT. V and J are TRBV28 and TRBJ1-1, with D perhaps TRBD1 (6 bases). CDR3 length equals 18 residues. Germline V gene lookup returns CDR1 MDHEN and CDR2 SYDVKM. Trimming stripped 7 bases from V and 0 bases from J, with 24 bases between.

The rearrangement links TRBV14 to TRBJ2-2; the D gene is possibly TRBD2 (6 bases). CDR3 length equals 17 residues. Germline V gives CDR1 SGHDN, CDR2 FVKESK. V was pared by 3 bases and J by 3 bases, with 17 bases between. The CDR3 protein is CASSQGREPLHTGELFF. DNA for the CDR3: TGTGCCAGCAGCCAGGGGCGGGAACCCTTACACACCGGGGAGCTGTTTTTT.

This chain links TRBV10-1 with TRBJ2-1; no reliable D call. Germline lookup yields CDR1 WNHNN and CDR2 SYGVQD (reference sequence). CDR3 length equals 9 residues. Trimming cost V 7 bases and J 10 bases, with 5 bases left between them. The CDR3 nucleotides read TGCGCCAGCATGCGAGAGCAGTTCTTC. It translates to CASMREQFF.

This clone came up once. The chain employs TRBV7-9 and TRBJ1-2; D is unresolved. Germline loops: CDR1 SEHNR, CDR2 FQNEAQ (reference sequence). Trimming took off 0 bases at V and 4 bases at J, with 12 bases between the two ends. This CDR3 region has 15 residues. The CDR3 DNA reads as TGTGCCAGCAGCTTAGCGGGCCCAGGCCTCTATGGCTACACCTTC. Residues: CASSLAGPGLYGYTF.

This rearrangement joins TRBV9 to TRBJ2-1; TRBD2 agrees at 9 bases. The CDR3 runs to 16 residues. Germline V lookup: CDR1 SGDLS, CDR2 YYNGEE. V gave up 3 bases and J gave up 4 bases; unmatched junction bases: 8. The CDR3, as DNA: TGTGCCAGCAGCGCAACCCTAGCGGGGCTTTACAATGAGCAGTTCTTC. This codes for CASSATLAGLYNEQFF.

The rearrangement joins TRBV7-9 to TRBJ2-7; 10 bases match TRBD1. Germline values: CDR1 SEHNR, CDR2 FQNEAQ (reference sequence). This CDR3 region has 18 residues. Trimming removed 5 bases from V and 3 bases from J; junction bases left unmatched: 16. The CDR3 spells CASSDRNDRDRGLYEQYF. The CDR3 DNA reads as TGTGCCAGCAGCGACCGTAACGACCGGGACAGGGGCCTCTACGAGCAGTACTTC.

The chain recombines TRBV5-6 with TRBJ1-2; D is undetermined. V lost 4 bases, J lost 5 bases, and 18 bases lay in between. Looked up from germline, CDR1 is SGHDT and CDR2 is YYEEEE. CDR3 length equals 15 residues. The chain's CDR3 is CASSPLEGIRYGYTF. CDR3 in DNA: TGTGCCAGCAGCCCGTTGGAGGGAATTAGGTATGGCTACACCTTC.

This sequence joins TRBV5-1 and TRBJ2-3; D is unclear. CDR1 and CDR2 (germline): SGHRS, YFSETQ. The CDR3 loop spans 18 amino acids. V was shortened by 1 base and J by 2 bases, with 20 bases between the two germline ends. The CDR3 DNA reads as TGCGCCAGCAGCTTGCCTCCGAGACCCGAGAGGCCCACAGATACGCAGTATTTT. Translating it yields CASSLPPRPERPTDTQYF.

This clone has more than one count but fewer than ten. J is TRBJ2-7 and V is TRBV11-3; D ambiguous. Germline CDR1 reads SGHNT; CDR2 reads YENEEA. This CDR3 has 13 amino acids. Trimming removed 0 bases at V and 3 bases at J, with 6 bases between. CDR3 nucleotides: TGTGCCAGCAGCTTAGATTCGCGCTACGAGCAGTACTTC. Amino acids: CASSLDSRYEQYF.

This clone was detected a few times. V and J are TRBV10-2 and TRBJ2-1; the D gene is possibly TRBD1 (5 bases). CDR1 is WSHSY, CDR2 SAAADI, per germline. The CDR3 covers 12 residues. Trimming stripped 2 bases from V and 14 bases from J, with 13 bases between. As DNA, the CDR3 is TGCGCCAGCAGTGAGCTCCGACAGCCTGAGTTCTTC. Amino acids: CASSELRQPEFF.

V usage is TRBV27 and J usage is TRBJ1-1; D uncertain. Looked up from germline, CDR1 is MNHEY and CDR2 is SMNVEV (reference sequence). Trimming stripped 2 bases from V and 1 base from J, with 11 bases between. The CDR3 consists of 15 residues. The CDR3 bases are TGTGCCAGCAGTTTACTCCGGGCCACGAACACTGAAGCTTTCTTT. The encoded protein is CASSLLRATNTEAFF.

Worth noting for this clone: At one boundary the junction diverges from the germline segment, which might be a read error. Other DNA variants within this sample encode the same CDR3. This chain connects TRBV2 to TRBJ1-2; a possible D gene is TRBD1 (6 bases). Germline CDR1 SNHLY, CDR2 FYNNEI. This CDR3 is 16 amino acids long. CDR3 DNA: TGTGCCAGCAGTCTTAGACGGACAGACTTCATGTATGGCTATACCTTC. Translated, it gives CASSLRRTDFMYGYTF. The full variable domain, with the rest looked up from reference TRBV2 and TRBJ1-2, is EPEVTQTPSHQVTQMGQEVILRCVPISNHLYFYWYRQILGQKVEFLVSFYNNEISEKSEIFDDQFSVERPDGSNFTLKIRSTKLEDSAMYFCASSLRRTDFMYGYTFGSGTRLTVV.

The CDR3 spells CSVDRGQQETQYF. The DNA of the CDR3 is TGCAGCGTTGATAGGGGGCAACAAGAGACCCAGTACTTC. V usage is TRBV29-1 and J usage is TRBJ2-5; 7 positions agree with TRBD1. Germline-derived CDR1 and CDR2 are SQVTM and ANQGSEA. There are 13 residues in the CDR3. V gave up 3 bases and J gave up 2 bases; unmatched junction bases: 3.